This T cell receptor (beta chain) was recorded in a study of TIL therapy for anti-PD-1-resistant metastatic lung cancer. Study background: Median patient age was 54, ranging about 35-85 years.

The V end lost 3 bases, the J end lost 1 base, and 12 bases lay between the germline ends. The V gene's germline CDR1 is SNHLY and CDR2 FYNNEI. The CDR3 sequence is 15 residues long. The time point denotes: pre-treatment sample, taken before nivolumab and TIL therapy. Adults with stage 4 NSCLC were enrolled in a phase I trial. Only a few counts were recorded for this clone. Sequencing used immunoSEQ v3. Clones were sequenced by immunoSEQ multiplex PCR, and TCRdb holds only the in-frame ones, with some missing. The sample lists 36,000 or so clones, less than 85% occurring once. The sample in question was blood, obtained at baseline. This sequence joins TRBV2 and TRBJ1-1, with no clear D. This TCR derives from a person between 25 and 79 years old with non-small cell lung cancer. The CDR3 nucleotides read TGTGCCAGCAGTGATACAAGGTTCGAGAACACTGAAGCTTTCTTT. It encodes CASSDTRFENTEAFF.